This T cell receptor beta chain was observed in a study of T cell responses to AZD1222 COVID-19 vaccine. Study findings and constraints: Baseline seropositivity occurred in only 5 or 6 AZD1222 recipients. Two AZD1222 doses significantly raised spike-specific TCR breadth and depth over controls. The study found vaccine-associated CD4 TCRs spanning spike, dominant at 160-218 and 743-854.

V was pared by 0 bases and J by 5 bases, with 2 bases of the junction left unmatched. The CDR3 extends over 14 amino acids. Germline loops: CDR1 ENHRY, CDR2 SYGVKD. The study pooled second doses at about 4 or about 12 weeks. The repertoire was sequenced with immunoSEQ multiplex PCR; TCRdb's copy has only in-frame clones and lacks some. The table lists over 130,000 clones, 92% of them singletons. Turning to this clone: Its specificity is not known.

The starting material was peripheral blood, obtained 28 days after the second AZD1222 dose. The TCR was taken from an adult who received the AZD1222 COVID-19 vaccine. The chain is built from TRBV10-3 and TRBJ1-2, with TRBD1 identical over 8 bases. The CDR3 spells CAISESTGGYGYTF. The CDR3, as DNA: TGTGCCATCAGTGAGTCCACAGGGGGGTATGGCTACACCTTC.